The 10 T cell receptor beta chains below all came from one sample that was sequenced in a study of blood T cell repertoires in COVID-19. Data came from immunoSEQ multiplex PCR; TCRdb stores just in-frame clones and leaves some out. The table lists 150,000 to 200,000 clones, 81% of them singletons. The sequenced sample was peripheral blood. The receptors originated from a man in his 60s with active or convalescent COVID-19.

The chain couples TRBV7-9 to TRBJ2-5, with 12 bases fitting TRBD2. The germline CDR1 and CDR2 sequences are SEHNR and FQNEAQ (reference sequence). CDR3 length: 18 amino acids. V lost 5 bases, J lost 0 bases, and 10 bases stayed unmatched. The DNA of the CDR3 is TGTGCCAGCAGCGCCAGCCCCCTAGCGGGAGGGTACCAAGAGACCCAGTACTTC. It specifies CASSASPLAGGYQETQYF.

This clone was recorded a few times. This chain connects TRBV19 to TRBJ1-1, with D perhaps TRBD1 (5 bases). The germline CDR1 and CDR2 sequences are LNHDA and SQIVND (reference sequence). The CDR3 extends over 15 amino acids. V lost 0 bases and J lost 0, with 8 bases in between. The CDR3 protein is CASSIEGVMNTEAFF. The CDR3 coding sequence is TGTGCCAGTAGTATAGAAGGGGTGATGAACACTGAAGCTTTCTTT.

The chain has TRBV11-3 and TRBJ2-2, with D unresolved. V lost 5 bases, J lost 4 bases, and 11 bases lay in between. This CDR3 has 14 amino acids. CDR1 and CDR2 (germline): SGHNT, YENEEA. The CDR3 DNA reads as TGTGCCAGCAGCCCAACAACCCTCACCGGGGAGCTGTTTTTT. Its translation: CASSPTTLTGELFF.

This chain uses TRBV18 with TRBJ2-1, with D unclear. The V and J ends lost 4 bases and 3 bases respectively, with 10 bases between them. This CDR3 spans 14 amino acids. Germline loops: CDR1 KGHSH, CDR2 LQKENI. CDR3 sequence reads: CASSLAAVYNEQFF. Written as DNA, the CDR3 is TGTGCCAGCTCACTCGCTGCAGTCTACAATGAGCAGTTCTTC. Using reference TRBV18 and TRBJ2-1 for the parts outside the CDR3, the full variable domain is NAGVMQNPRHLVRRRGQEARLRCSPMKGHSHVYWYRQLPEEGLKFMVYLQKENIIDESGMPKERFSAEFPKEGPSILRIQQVVRGDSAAYFCASSLAAVYNEQFFGPGTRLTVL.

This sequence joins TRBV11-3 and TRBJ2-3; TRBD1 agrees at 10 bases. With 3 bases clipped from V and 4 bases from J, the junction kept 4 bases outside the gene matches. The CDR3 consists of 15 residues. Germline CDR1 reads SGHNT; CDR2 reads YENEEA. The CDR3 protein is CASSLGTGAADTQYF. As DNA, the CDR3 is TGTGCCAGCAGCTTGGGGACAGGGGCGGCAGATACGCAGTATTTT.

The chain joins TRBV5-8 to TRBJ1-6; D unresolved. The germline V and J ends were trimmed by 2 bases and 0 bases, with 9 bases remaining between them. The CDR3 length is 16 residues. CDR1 is SGHTS, CDR2 YDEGEE, per germline. For the CDR3, the DNA is TGTGCCAGCAGCTTATACGCCAGCTCCTATAATTCACCCCTCCACTTT. Its protein product is CASSLYASSYNSPLHF.

The rearrangement links TRBV9 to TRBJ2-1; 8 positions match TRBD2. The CDR3 is made up of 15 amino acids. Germline loops: CDR1 SGDLS, CDR2 YYNGEE. V was pared by 3 bases and J by 4 bases, with 6 bases of the junction left unmatched. Written as DNA, the CDR3 is TGTGCCAGCAGCGCCGGGACTAGTTCTTACAATGAGCAGTTCTTC. Residues: CASSAGTSSYNEQFF.

This chain uses TRBV19 with TRBJ2-6, with 10 bases matching TRBD1. J gave up 9 bases and V 4 bases, and 6 bases lay outside the gene matches. Germline V gives CDR1 LNHDA, CDR2 SQIVND (reference sequence). This CDR3 contains 15 residues. The CDR3: CASSTGQGGINVLTF. The CDR3 bases are TGTGCCAGTAGTACCGGACAGGGGGGTATCAACGTCCTGACTTTC.

The CDR3 loop is CASSQDLGQHYEQYF. The CDR3 DNA sequence: TGTGCCAGCAGCCAAGATTTGGGACAACACTACGAGCAGTACTTC. The chain joins TRBV3-1 (or the pseudogene TRBV3-2) to TRBJ2-7; D might be TRBD1 (6 bases). V gave up 0 bases and J gave up 3 bases, with 12 bases separating them. CDR3 size: 15 residues. In germline, CDR1 is LGHDT, CDR2 YNNKEL (reference sequence).

CDR3 DNA: TGCGCCAGCAGCTTGGCACAGGGGGCAGGGAACACTGAAGCTTTCTTT. Translating gives CASSLAQGAGNTEAFF. The rearrangement links TRBV5-1 to TRBJ1-1; 9 positions agree with TRBD1. V lost 0 bases and J lost 1; bases outside the gene matches: 4. From germline, CDR1 is SGHRS and CDR2 YFSETQ. This CDR3 contains 16 residues.